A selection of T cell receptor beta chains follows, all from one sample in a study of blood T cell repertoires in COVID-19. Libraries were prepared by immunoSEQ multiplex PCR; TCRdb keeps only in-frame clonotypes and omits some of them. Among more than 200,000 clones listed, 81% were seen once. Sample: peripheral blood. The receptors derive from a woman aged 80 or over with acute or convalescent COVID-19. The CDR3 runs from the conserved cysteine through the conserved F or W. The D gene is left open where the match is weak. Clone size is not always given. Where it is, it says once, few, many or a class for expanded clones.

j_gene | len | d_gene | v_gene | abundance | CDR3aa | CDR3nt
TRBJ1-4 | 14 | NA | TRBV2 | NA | CASTQAQGGGKLFF | TGTGCCAGCACCCAAGCCCAGGGCGGGGGAAAACTGTTTTTT
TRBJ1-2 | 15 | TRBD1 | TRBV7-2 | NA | CASSLAQGANYGYTF | TGTGCCAGCAGCTTAGCGCAGGGGGCCAACTATGGCTACACCTTC
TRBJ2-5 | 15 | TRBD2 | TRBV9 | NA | CASSGGLAAKETQYF | TGTGCCAGCAGTGGGGGACTAGCGGCTAAAGAGACCCAGTACTTC
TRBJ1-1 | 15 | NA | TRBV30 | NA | CAWSGIDRMNTEAFF | TGTGCCTGGAGTGGTATAGACAGGATGAACACTGAAGCTTTCTTT
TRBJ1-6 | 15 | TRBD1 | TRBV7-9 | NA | CASSSGTGGNSPLHF | TGTGCCAGCAGCTCCGGGACAGGTGGTAATTCACCCCTCCACTTT
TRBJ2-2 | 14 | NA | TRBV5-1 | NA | CASSYEQYTGELFF | TGCGCCAGCAGCTATGAACAGTACACCGGGGAGCTGTTTTTT
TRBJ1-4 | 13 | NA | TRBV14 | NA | CASSQVPREKLFF | TGTGCCAGCAGCCAAGTTCCGAGGGAAAAACTGTTTTTT
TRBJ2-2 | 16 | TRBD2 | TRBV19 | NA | CASSIAAGGFTGELFF | TGTGCCAGTAGTATTGCAGCGGGAGGGTTCACCGGGGAGCTGTTTTTT
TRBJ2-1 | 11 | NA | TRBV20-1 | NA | CSAGAGDEQFF | TGCAGTGCCGGAGCGGGCGATGAGCAGTTCTTC
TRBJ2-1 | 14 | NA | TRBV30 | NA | CAQSSGGSYNEQFF | TGTGCCCAGTCGTCTGGAGGCTCCTACAATGAGCAGTTCTTC
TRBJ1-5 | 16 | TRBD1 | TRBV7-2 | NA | CASSLGGGDGNQPQHF | TGTGCCAGCAGCTTAGGAGGGGGCGATGGCAATCAGCCCCAGCATTTT
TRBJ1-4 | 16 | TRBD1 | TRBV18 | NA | CASSLQTGPMSEKLFF | TGTGCCAGCTCACTACAGACAGGGCCCATGAGTGAAAAACTGTTTTTT
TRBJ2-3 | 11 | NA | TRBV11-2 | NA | CASSPVDTQYF | TGTGCCAGCAGCCCGGTCGATACGCAGTATTTT
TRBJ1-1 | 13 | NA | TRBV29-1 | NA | CSVADRLNTEAFF | TGCAGCGTTGCTGACAGGCTGAACACTGAAGCTTTCTTT
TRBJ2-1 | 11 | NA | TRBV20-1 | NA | CSALAFNEQFF | TGCAGTGCCCTAGCATTCAATGAGCAGTTCTTC
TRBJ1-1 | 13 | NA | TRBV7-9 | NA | CASSLVQGEKAFF | TGTGCCAGCAGCTTAGTACAGGGTGAGAAAGCTTTCTTT
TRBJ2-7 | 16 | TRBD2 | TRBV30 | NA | CAWSVRGGGSSYEQYF | TGTGCCTGGAGTGTACGGGGGGGAGGGTCCTCCTACGAGCAGTACTTC
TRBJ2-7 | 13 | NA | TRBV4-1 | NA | CASSLVSSYEQYF | TGCGCCAGCAGCCTCGTGAGCTCCTACGAGCAGTACTTC
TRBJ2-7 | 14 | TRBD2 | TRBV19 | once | CASSKGGSYFEQYF | TGTGCCAGTAGTAAGGGAGGGTCGTATTTTGAGCAGTACTTC
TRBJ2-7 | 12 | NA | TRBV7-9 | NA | CASSPTPREQYF | TGTGCCAGCAGCCCAACCCCGCGGGAGCAGTACTTC
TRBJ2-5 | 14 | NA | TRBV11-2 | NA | CASSLGGARETQYF | TGTGCCAGCAGCTTAGGGGGAGCCCGGGAGACCCAGTACTTC
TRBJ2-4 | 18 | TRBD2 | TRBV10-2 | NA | CASSQQIGLAGGEDIQYF | TGCGCCAGCAGCCAACAAATTGGACTAGCGGGAGGAGAGGACATTCAGTACTTC
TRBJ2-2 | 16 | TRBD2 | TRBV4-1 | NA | CASSQTISGEAGELFF | TGCGCCAGCAGCCAAACCATTAGCGGGGAGGCCGGGGAGCTGTTTTTT
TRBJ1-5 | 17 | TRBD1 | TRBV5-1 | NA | CASSLGPSTGGNQPQHF | TGCGCCAGCAGCTTGGGCCCTTCGACAGGGGGTAATCAGCCCCAGCATTTT
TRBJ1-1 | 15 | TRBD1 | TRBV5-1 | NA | CASRDTGGGRTEAFF | TGCGCCAGCAGGGACACAGGGGGAGGTCGAACTGAAGCTTTCTTT
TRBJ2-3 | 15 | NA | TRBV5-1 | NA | CASSLLTDMADTQYF | TGCGCCAGCAGCTTGCTGACAGATATGGCAGATACGCAGTATTTT
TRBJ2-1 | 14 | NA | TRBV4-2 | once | CASSQDSSYNEQFF | TGTGCCAGCAGCCAAGACTCGTCCTACAATGAGCAGTTCTTC
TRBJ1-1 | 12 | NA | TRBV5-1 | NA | CASSLDRGEAFF | TGCGCCAGCAGCTTGGATAGGGGTGAAGCTTTCTTT
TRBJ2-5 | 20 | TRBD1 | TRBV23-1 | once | CASSQSRISLRTGGQETQYF | TGCGCCAGCAGTCAATCGCGGATTTCGCTTAGGACAGGGGGGCAAGAGACCCAGTACTTC
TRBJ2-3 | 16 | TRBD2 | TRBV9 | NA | CASSVVAGGLTDTQYF | TGTGCCAGCAGCGTCGTAGCGGGGGGGCTCACAGATACGCAGTATTTT
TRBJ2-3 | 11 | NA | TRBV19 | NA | CAVRASDTQYF | TGTGCCGTGCGGGCGTCAGATACGCAGTATTTT
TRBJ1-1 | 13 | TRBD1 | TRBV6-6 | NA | CASRPGQGTEAFF | TGTGCCAGCAGACCGGGACAGGGCACTGAAGCTTTCTTT
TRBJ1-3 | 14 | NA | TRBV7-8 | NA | CASSLVGGGNTIYF | TGTGCCAGCAGCTTAGTAGGCGGGGGAAACACCATATATTTT
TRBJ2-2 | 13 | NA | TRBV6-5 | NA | CASKEGYRGELFF | TGTGCCAGCAAAGAGGGCTACCGGGGGGAGCTGTTTTTT
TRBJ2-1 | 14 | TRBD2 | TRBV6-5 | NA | CASRGGLTYNEQFF | TGTGCCAGCCGCGGGGGGCTAACCTACAATGAGCAGTTCTTC
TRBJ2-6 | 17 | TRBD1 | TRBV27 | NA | CASSVSQGVYGANVLTF | TGTGCCAGCAGTGTATCACAGGGGGTTTATGGGGCCAACGTCCTGACTTTC
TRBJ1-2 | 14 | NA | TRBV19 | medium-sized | CASSSPGTNYGYTF | TGTGCCAGTAGTTCCCCAGGGACTAACTATGGCTACACCTTC
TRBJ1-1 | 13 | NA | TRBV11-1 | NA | CASSLNRQGTAFF | TGTGCCAGCAGCTTAAATAGGCAGGGGACAGCTTTCTTT
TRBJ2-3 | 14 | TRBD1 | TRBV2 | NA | CASSPGQGTDTQYF | TGTGCCAGCAGTCCGGGACAGGGAACAGATACGCAGTATTTT
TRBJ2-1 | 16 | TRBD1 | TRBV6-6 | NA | CASSWGQGGSYNEQFF | TGTGCCAGCAGTTGGGGACAGGGGGGCTCCTACAATGAGCAGTTCTTC
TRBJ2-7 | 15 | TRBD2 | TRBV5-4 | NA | CASSYQSGSWSEQYF | TGTGCCAGCAGTTATCAAAGCGGGAGTTGGTCCGAGCAGTACTTC
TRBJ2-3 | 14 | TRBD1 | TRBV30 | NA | CASGATGGADTQYF | TGTGCCTCCGGGGCGACAGGGGGTGCCGATACGCAGTATTTT
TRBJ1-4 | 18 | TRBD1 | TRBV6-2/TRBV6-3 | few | CASSYSVPQGATNEKLFF | TGTGCCAGCAGTTACTCCGTTCCACAGGGGGCAACTAATGAAAAACTGTTTTTT
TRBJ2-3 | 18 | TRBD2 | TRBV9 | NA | CASSVGGAGTSGGDTQYF | TGTGCCAGCAGCGTAGGAGGCGCCGGGACTAGCGGGGGGGATACGCAGTATTTT